The 23 T cell receptor beta chains reported below all come from one sample, sequenced in a study of T cells in Graves' hyperthyroidism and ophthalmopathy. Using RNA transcripts as the source, TCR beta CDR3 regions were amplified. HTBI primers were the set used in a first-round RT-PCR of the TCR CDR3. TCRdb analysed the multiplex PCR reads with MiXCR anew, one entry per CDR3 protein. The table has about 360,000 distinct CDR3 sequences, about 13% seen once. The source material was blood. These receptors were taken from a woman aged 18-30 years with Graves' hyperthyroidism.

This clonotype appeared many times. The chain employs TRBV7-2 and TRBJ2-1, with D unresolved. The length of the CDR3 is 15 residues. Germline V CDR1 and CDR2: SGHTA, FQGNSA. V shed 5 bases and J shed 9 bases, with 20 bases lying between them. CDR3 bases: TGTGCCAGCAGCCCCCGGTCACGGAAAACCCCTGAGCAGTTCTTC. Translating it yields CASSPRSRKTPEQFF.

This clonotype was picked up a small number of times. J is TRBJ2-5 and V is TRBV19, with D possibly being TRBD2 (6 bases). V was cut by 5 bases and J by 2 bases, with 12 bases left in between. Germline CDR1 LNHDA, CDR2 SQIVND (reference sequence). This CDR3 is 14 amino acids long. The CDR3 here is CASSGTGGQETQYF. CDR3 bases: TGTGCCAGTAGTGGAACCGGGGGACAAGAGACCCAGTACTTC.

The J gene is TRBJ2-7, the V gene TRBV19, with a weak D call TRBD2 (5 bases). Germline CDR1 is LNHDA and CDR2 is SQIVND (reference sequence). Trimming shortened V by 5 bases and J by 4 bases, and 12 bases separated the two germline ends. The CDR3 runs 13 residues. CDR3 region: CASSEPGVYEQYF. DNA of the CDR3: TGTGCCAGTAGTGAACCCGGGGTTTACGAGCAGTACTTC.

This clonotype has a count of ten or more. The chain joins TRBV12-3 or TRBV12-4 to TRBJ1-1; TRBD1 matches at 7 bases. The CDR3 spans 15 residues. Germline trimming cut 5 bases from V and 6 bases from J; bases unmatched to any gene: 12. The CDR3, as DNA: TGTGCCAGCAGTAACCGGACAGGCCGATGGCCTGAAGCTTTCTTT. The encoded protein is CASSNRTGRWPEAFF.

Ten or more counts support this clonotype. The chain links TRBV30 to TRBJ2-1; D gene unclear. V shed 3 bases and J shed 7 bases, with 10 bases lying between them. The CDR3 extends over 12 amino acids. The V gene's germline CDR1 is GTSNPN and CDR2 SVGIG (reference sequence). The CDR3 loop reads CAWSPPWNEQFF. CDR3 nucleotide sequence: TGTGCCTGGAGCCCGCCGTGGAATGAGCAGTTCTTC.

Points on this clonotype: This sequence may be a read error, since a much larger clone differs from it by one base. The V gene is TRBV29-1, the J gene TRBJ2-3; no clear D gene. CDR1 is SQVTM, CDR2 ANQGSEA, per germline. The CDR3 loop spans 13 amino acids. The V end was cut by 2 bases, the J end by 2 bases, with 8 bases between. The CDR3 DNA reads as TGCAGCGTTGAACCACAACTCACAGATACGCAGTATTTT. Translating it yields CSVEPQLTDTQYF.

This clonotype was counted at least ten times. The rearrangement uses TRBV28 and TRBJ2-7; tentatively, D is TRBD2 (6 bases). With 7 bases removed from V and 3 bases from J, the gap between germline ends came to 19 bases. The CDR3 is made up of 15 amino acids. Germline CDR1 reads MDHEN; CDR2 reads SYDVKM. The CDR3, as DNA: TGTGCCAGCATCCCCCACGTTGGCGGGGTCTACGAGCAGTACTTC. It yields the protein CASIPHVGGVYEQYF.

This clonotype was recorded many times. V gene TRBV3-1 combines with J gene TRBJ1-6; 10 nucleotides line up with TRBD1. Germline CDR1 and CDR2: LGHDT and YNNKEL (reference sequence). Losses at the gene ends were 4 bases for V and 7 bases for J; bases not matched to a gene: 10. CDR3 length: 17 amino acids. For the CDR3, the DNA is TGTGCCAGCAGCCGCCAGACAGGGGGCGGTTCGAATTCACCCCTCCACTTT. Its protein is CASSRQTGGGSNSPLHF. Using reference TRBV3-1 and TRBJ1-6 for the parts outside the CDR3, the full variable domain is DTAVSQTPKYLVTQMGNDKSIKCEQNLGHDTMYWYKQDSKKFLKIMFSYNNKELIINETVPNRFSPKSPDKAHLNLHINSLELGDSAVYFCASSRQTGGGSNSPLHFGNGTRLTVT.

This clonotype has a handful of counts. This chain joins TRBV11-2 and TRBJ2-1, with 10 bases matching TRBD2. CDR1 and CDR2 (germline): SGHAT, FQNNGV. This CDR3 is 17 amino acids long. V shed 1 base, J shed 0 bases, and the junction held 3 bases outside the gene matches. This CDR3 reads CASSLGASGSSYNEQFF. Written as DNA, the CDR3 is TGTGCCAGCAGCTTAGGGGCTAGCGGGAGCTCCTACAATGAGCAGTTCTTC.

The chain carries TRBV6-1 and TRBJ2-1; TRBD2 aligns across 11 bases. V shed 3 bases, J shed 1 base, and the junction held 5 bases outside the gene matches. In germline, CDR1 is MNHNS, CDR2 SASEGT. CDR3 length: 17 residues. CDR3 sequence reads: CASSDLAGGRSYNEQFF. DNA for the CDR3: TGTGCCAGCAGTGATCTAGCGGGAGGAAGATCCTACAATGAGCAGTTCTTC.

This clonotype was seen at least ten times. V usage is TRBV2 and J usage is TRBJ1-2; D is uncertain. CDR1 and CDR2 from the germline V gene are SNHLY and FYNNEI. The ends were cut back, 3 bases at V and 0 bases at J, with 5 bases in the middle. The CDR3 has 13 amino acids. The CDR3 bases are TGTGCCAGCAGTGATACGGCTAACTATGGCTACACCTTC. Protein product: CASSDTANYGYTF.

There are many counts of this clonotype. The rearrangement joins TRBV7-4 to TRBJ2-7; a possible D gene is TRBD1 (6 bases). This CDR3 has 13 amino acids. Germline V gives CDR1 SGHVT, CDR2 SQSDAQ. V gave up 7 bases and J gave up 0 bases, with 10 bases separating them. The CDR3 protein is CASTQQGSYEQYF. The CDR3, as DNA: TGTGCCAGCACCCAACAGGGCTCCTACGAGCAGTACTTC.

This clonotype has more than one count but fewer than ten. The rearrangement uses TRBV10-2 and TRBJ2-5; 8 bases agree with TRBD1. Germline lookup yields CDR1 WSHSY and CDR2 SAAADI. V lost 4 bases to trimming and J lost 1 base; unmatched junction nucleotides: 2. This CDR3 has 14 residues. CDR3 sequence reads: CASSATGVQETQYF. The CDR3 DNA sequence: TGCGCCAGCAGTGCGACAGGGGTCCAAGAGACCCAGTACTTC.

Points on this clonotype: It may be a read error: a sequence one base away is much more abundant. The chain couples TRBV5-5 to TRBJ2-5, with D perhaps given as TRBD1 or TRBD2 (5 bases each). Between the trimmed V and J ends, which lost 4 bases and 5 bases, there was a span of 15 bases. CDR3 length equals 14 residues. From germline, CDR1 is SGHKS and CDR2 YYEKEE (reference sequence). For the CDR3, the DNA is TGTGCCAGCAGCCAAGGGACCTCGCGGGAGACCCAGTACTTC. Translated: CASSQGTSRETQYF.

The chain combines TRBV11-3 with TRBJ1-1, with 8 bases lining up with TRBD1. The germline V gene encodes CDR1 SGHNT and CDR2 YENEEA. The trim removed 5 bases at V and 4 bases at J, leaving 9 bases unmatched. The CDR3 is 15 residues long. CDR3 nucleotides: TGTGCCAGCAGCCCTGACTCAACAGGGGGCACTGAAGCTTTCTTT. It codes for CASSPDSTGGTEAFF.

This clonotype was detected ten times or more. The chain joins TRBV19 to TRBJ1-1; D not resolved. Trimming shortened V by 6 bases and J by 0 bases, and 17 bases separated the two germline ends. The CDR3 contains 16 residues. The germline V gene encodes CDR1 LNHDA and CDR2 SQIVND (reference sequence). The CDR3 protein is CASSPALVNMNTEAFF. In nucleotides, the CDR3 is TGTGCCAGTAGCCCTGCCCTCGTAAACATGAACACTGAAGCTTTCTTT.

The table lists this clonotype with many counts. The V gene is TRBV10-3, the J gene TRBJ2-1, with D possibly TRBD1 on 5 matching bases. With 3 bases removed from V and 0 bases from J, the gap between germline ends came to 9 bases. This CDR3 region has 15 residues. Germline CDR1 ENHRY, CDR2 SYGVKD. DNA for the CDR3: TGTGCCATCAGTGAACGAGACAGCTCCTACAATGAGCAGTTCTTC. Its translation is CAISERDSSYNEQFF.

This clonotype was recorded at least ten times. This chain joins TRBV28 and TRBJ1-2; the D is unclear. The CDR3 totals 18 residues. V lost 4 bases to trimming and J lost 0 bases, with 21 bases between them. In germline, CDR1 is MDHEN, CDR2 SYDVKM. The CDR3 DNA is TGTGCCAGCAGTTCTCTTTTTGGGTTAACAAGGGCTAACTATGGCTACACCTTC. This gives the protein CASSSLFGLTRANYGYTF.

The sample holds a few counts of this clonotype. V and J are TRBV25-1 and TRBJ2-2; D possibly corresponds to TRBD2 (5 bases). CDR3 length equals 15 residues. CDR1 is MGHDK, CDR2 SYGVNS, per germline. Deletions cut 3 bases from V and 7 bases from J, with 15 bases between. CDR3 amino acids: CASSDLSEDSGELFF. The CDR3 DNA reads as TGTGCCAGCAGTGATTTATCGGAGGATAGCGGGGAGCTGTTTTTT.

The table lists this clonotype with many counts. The rearrangement joins TRBV15 to TRBJ1-2, with 7 bases lining up with TRBD1. Germline values: CDR1 LNHNV, CDR2 YYDKDF (reference sequence). Trimming at V came to 5 bases and at J to 2 bases, leaving 2 bases not matched to a gene. The CDR3 runs to 13 residues. The CDR3 protein is CATSPTGNYGYTF. The CDR3 DNA follows: TGTGCCACCAGCCCGACAGGGAACTATGGCTACACCTTC.

Ten or more counts support this clonotype. V is TRBV7-9 and J is TRBJ1-1, with D possibly TRBD1 on 6 matching bases. This CDR3 spans 14 amino acids. V was cut by 6 bases and J by 2 bases, with 13 bases left in between. Germline CDR1 and CDR2: SEHNR and FQNEAQ (reference sequence). CDR3 nucleotide sequence: TGTGCCAGCAGGCCCGGGACACTCAACACTGAAGCTTTCTTT. It is translated as CASRPGTLNTEAFF.

This clonotype was detected many times. The chain has TRBV18 and TRBJ1-2; no definite D call. The germline V gene has CDR1 KGHSH and CDR2 LQKENI. This CDR3 comprises 14 residues. V lost 3 bases and J lost 5, with 13 bases in between. In nucleotides, the CDR3 is TGTGCCAGCTCACCGGGCGGGGAAGCGTATGGCTACACCTTC. It is translated as CASSPGGEAYGYTF.

Comments on this clonotype: Just one base apart from a much larger clone, this may be a read error. V and J are TRBV6-1 and TRBJ2-2, with a weak D call TRBD1 (5 bases). The CDR3 contains 16 residues. Trimming removed 4 bases at V and 0 bases at J, with 12 bases between. Germline V CDR1 and CDR2: MNHNS, SASEGT. The CDR3 here is CASSARSQANTGELFF. As DNA, the CDR3 is TGTGCCAGCAGTGCCCGCTCACAGGCGAACACCGGGGAGCTGTTTTTT.